Listed below are T cell receptor beta chains from one sample, sequenced in a study of vaccination effects on CD4 cells after COVID-19. Clones were read by immunoSEQ multiplex PCR, and TCRdb kept only the in-frame ones, dropping some. The table records tens of thousands of clones, 73% of them present only once. These receptors have no identified antigens. This specimen consisted of CD4+ T cells from PBMCs cultured with HCoV-229E spike peptides, obtained before COVID-19 vaccination. These receptors originate from a human donor who received a COVID-19 vaccine. CDR3s include the opening cysteine and the closing phenylalanine or tryptophan. The D gene is left open where the match is weak. A row's size may be missing; if present it is once, few, many or a size class.

TRBJ2-1 | TRBV5-1 | - | TRBD2 | CASSISLAGGYNEQFF | TGCGCCAGCAGCATTTCTCTAGCGGGGGGATACAATGAGCAGTTCTTC
TRBJ2-5 | TRBV10-1 | - | - | CASSDSTPLGGQETQYF | TGCGCCAGCAGTGATTCCACCCCTCTCGGGGGCCAAGAGACCCAGTACTTC
TRBJ2-1 | TRBV6-4 | - | - | CASSVASTNNEQFF | TGTGCCAGCAGTGTGGCTAGCACGAACAATGAGCAGTTCTTC
TRBJ2-6 | TRBV18 | - | - | CASSRGLGAGEISGANVLTF | TGTGCCAGCTCACGGGGCCTTGGCGCAGGGGAAATCTCTGGGGCCAACGTCCTGACTTTC
TRBJ2-3 | TRBV3-1/TRBV3-2 | - | - | CASSQGVRVSDTQYF | TGTGCCAGCAGCCAAGGAGTTAGGGTCTCAGATACGCAGTATTTT
TRBJ2-7 | TRBV5-6 | - | - | CASDRVAGYAEQYF | TGTGCCAGCGATCGAGTTGCGGGGTACGCCGAGCAGTACTTC
TRBJ2-1 | TRBV9 | - | - | CASSVISSGATFPEQFF | TGTGCCAGCAGCGTAATATCTTCCGGGGCCACGTTTCCTGAGCAGTTCTTC
TRBJ2-6 | TRBV19 | - | TRBD2 | CASTSGFAGANVLTF | TGTGCCAGTACTAGCGGGTTCGCTGGGGCCAACGTCCTGACTTTC
TRBJ2-3 | TRBV19 | once | - | CASSRAKRTDTQYF | TGTGCCAGTAGTAGGGCCAAACGCACAGATACGCAGTATTTT
TRBJ2-5 | TRBV30 | - | - | CAWSVRIRETQYF | TGTGCCTGGAGTGTACGAATTCGAGAGACCCAGTACTTC
TRBJ1-1 | TRBV6-5 | - | TRBD1 | CASRAYRGSNTEAFF | TGTGCCAGCAGAGCCTACAGGGGGTCGAACACTGAAGCTTTCTTT
TRBJ1-1 | TRBV10-3 | - | - | CAISVTGNTEAFF | TGTGCCATCAGTGTTACTGGGAACACTGAAGCTTTCTTT
TRBJ2-7 | TRBV6-6 | - | TRBD1 | CASSSDREYEQYF | TGTGCCAGCAGTTCGGACAGGGAGTACGAGCAGTACTTC
TRBJ2-7 | TRBV9 | - | TRBD2 | CASSVGLGGVSSYEQYF | TGTGCCAGCAGCGTAGGTTTGGGGGGGGTAAGCTCCTACGAGCAGTACTTC
TRBJ2-5 | TRBV4-1 | - | TRBD1 | CASSQEGQGGETQYF | TGCGCCAGCAGCCAAGAAGGACAGGGTGGGGAGACCCAGTACTTC
TRBJ2-7 | TRBV7-6 | once | TRBD1 | CASSLVAAGQGGYEQYF | TGTGCCAGCAGCTTAGTGGCAGCAGGACAGGGTGGGTACGAGCAGTACTTC
TRBJ2-1 | TRBV6-5 | - | TRBD2 | CASSLRGGRREQFF | TGTGCCAGCAGTTTACGGGGGGGCCGTCGGGAGCAGTTCTTC
TRBJ1-5 | TRBV7-9 | few | - | CASSLGVGSDNQPQHF | TGTGCCAGCAGCTTAGGTGTCGGGAGCGATAATCAGCCCCAGCATTTT
TRBJ2-1 | TRBV4-1 | - | - | CASSPGILGRSYNEQFF | TGCGCCAGCAGCCCCGGTATACTCGGGCGCTCCTACAATGAGCAGTTCTTC
TRBJ2-5 | TRBV5-6 | - | TRBD2 | CASSPGLQETQYF | TGTGCCAGCAGCCCGGGACTACAAGAGACCCAGTACTTC
TRBJ1-1 | TRBV19 | few | - | CASSPDTEAFF | TGTGCCAGTAGCCCGGACACTGAAGCTTTCTTT
TRBJ2-5 | TRBV2 | - | TRBD2 | CAIHQGGETSGDQETQYF | TGTGCCATACACCAAGGGGGGGAGACTAGCGGGGACCAAGAGACCCAGTACTTC
TRBJ1-1 | TRBV6-5 | - | TRBD1 | CATRTGGAGDTEAFF | TGTGCCACCCGGACAGGGGGCGCCGGGGACACTGAAGCTTTCTTT
TRBJ2-5 | TRBV29-1 | - | - | CSVGGLLETQYF | TGCAGCGTGGGAGGCTTATTAGAGACCCAGTACTTC
TRBJ2-3 | TRBV6-5 | - | - | CASKSSASTDTQYF | TGTGCCAGCAAGTCTAGCGCGAGCACAGATACGCAGTATTTT
TRBJ2-3 | TRBV5-1 | - | TRBD2 | CASSEGTSGATDTQYF | TGCGCCAGCAGCGAAGGGACTAGCGGGGCAACAGATACGCAGTATTTT
TRBJ2-5 | TRBV3-1/TRBV3-2 | - | - | CASSQDLGVKGTQYF | TGTGCCAGCAGCCAAGATCTCGGGGTTAAAGGGACCCAGTACTTC
TRBJ1-6 | TRBV7-8 | few | TRBD1 | CASSSRTGGGSPLHF | TGTGCCAGCAGCTCAAGGACAGGGGGCGGTTCACCCCTCCACTTT
TRBJ2-5 | TRBV10-3 | - | TRBD1 | CAIASTGDQETQYF | TGTGCCATCGCCTCGACAGGGGACCAAGAGACCCAGTACTTC
TRBJ2-5 | TRBV5-4 | - | - | CASGRGGWQETQYF | TGTGCCAGCGGTAGAGGGGGATGGCAAGAGACCCAGTACTTC
TRBJ2-1 | TRBV10-3 | - | - | CAISDPSKVYNEQFF | TGTGCCATCAGTGATCCTAGTAAGGTCTACAATGAGCAGTTCTTC
TRBJ2-3 | TRBV24-1 | - | - | CATSDSGRFGQYF | TGTGCCACCAGTGACTCGGGACGCTTCGGGCAGTATTTT
TRBJ1-3 | TRBV2 | few | - | CASSEPRSGNTIYF | TGTGCCAGCAGTGAGCCTCGTTCTGGAAACACCATATATTTT
TRBJ2-2 | TRBV9 | - | - | CASSVATSTGELFF | TGTGCCAGCAGCGTAGCTACGAGCACCGGGGAGCTGTTTTTT
TRBJ1-1 | TRBV7-9 | medium-sized | - | CASSLGGRIMNTEAFF | TGTGCCAGCAGCTTAGGGGGACGGATCATGAACACTGAAGCTTTCTTT
TRBJ2-1 | TRBV10-3 | - | - | CAIRESGVDEQFF | TGTGCCATCAGGGAATCAGGGGTAGATGAGCAGTTCTTC
TRBJ1-1 | TRBV5-1 | - | TRBD1 | CASSLGQGITEAFF | TGCGCCAGCAGCTTGGGACAGGGGATCACTGAAGCTTTCTTT
TRBJ2-3 | TRBV7-2 | - | TRBD2 | CASRKLAGTFSHDTQYF | TGTGCCAGCAGGAAACTAGCGGGGACCTTCTCCCACGATACGCAGTATTTT
TRBJ1-2 | TRBV7-9 | - | - | CASSLGSGRGQANYGYTF | TGTGCCAGCAGCTTAGGAAGTGGACGGGGACAAGCTAACTATGGCTACACCTTC
TRBJ2-4 | TRBV10-1 | - | - | CASSEEQANIQYF | TGCGCCAGCAGTGAGGAACAGGCGAACATTCAGTACTTC
TRBJ2-1 | TRBV7-6 | - | - | CASSLPTGRNRNEQFF | TGTGCCAGCAGCTTACCAACAGGGAGGAATCGCAATGAGCAGTTCTTC
TRBJ2-3 | TRBV10-2 | - | - | CASSNIEDTQYF | TGCGCCAGCAGTAATATAGAAGATACGCAGTATTTT
TRBJ1-3 | TRBV19 | - | TRBD1 | CASNRGNSGNTIYF | TGTGCCAGTAACAGGGGAAACTCTGGAAACACCATATATTTT
TRBJ2-4 | TRBV2 | - | - | CATPPVGAKNIQYF | TGTGCCACCCCCCCGGTTGGAGCCAAAAACATTCAGTACTTC
TRBJ2-7 | TRBV29-1 | - | - | CSVGGSADRYSYEQYF | TGCAGCGTTGGAGGTTCCGCCGACAGGTACTCCTACGAGCAGTACTTC
TRBJ1-2 | TRBV30 | - | - | CAWGWGQKGYTF | TGTGCCTGGGGGTGGGGCCAGAAAGGCTACACCTTC
TRBJ1-4 | TRBV7-9 | - | TRBD1 | CASSLMGGQGASGEKLFF | TGTGCCAGCAGCTTAATGGGGGGACAGGGGGCGTCCGGTGAAAAACTGTTTTTT
TRBJ2-7 | TRBV5-1 | - | - | CASSLDGPYEQYF | TGCGCCAGCAGCTTGGACGGTCCCTACGAGCAGTACTTC
TRBJ2-3 | TRBV20-1 | - | TRBD1 | CSASGDRGFAIENTQYF | TGCAGTGCTAGTGGTGACAGGGGTTTTGCCATAGAAAATACGCAGTATTTT